What follows are 11 T cell receptor beta chains derived from one specimen sequenced in a study of technical replicates of blood from a few donors. Some clones are missing from TCRdb's copy, which holds only in-frame ones; the method was immunoSEQ multiplex PCR. The sample records approximately 73,000 clones, 95% to 98% being singletons. What was sequenced was T cells isolated from PBMCs. These receptors came from a human donor in good health.

In its sample, this clone was seen once. The chain recombines TRBV30 with TRBJ2-2, with D hard to call. Trimming left V 2 bases short and J 3 bases short, with 10 bases between. The CDR3 extends over 14 amino acids. Germline V gene data show CDR1 as GTSNPN and CDR2 as SVGIG (reference sequence). CDR3 in DNA: TGTGCCTGGAGTCCCCATAGATACACCGGGGAGCTGTTTTTT. Translated: CAWSPHRYTGELFF.

The chain couples TRBV27 to TRBJ1-1; tentatively, D is TRBD1 (5 bases). The CDR3 consists of 16 residues. Germline V gene lookup returns CDR1 MNHEY and CDR2 SMNVEV (reference sequence). V lost 2 bases and J 1 base, leaving 14 bases between the germline ends. This CDR3 reads CASSLSLGRENTEAFF. Here the CDR3 DNA reads TGTGCCAGCAGTTTAAGTTTAGGCAGGGAGAACACTGAAGCTTTCTTT.

The rearrangement uses TRBV25-1 and TRBJ2-7; 7 nucleotides match TRBD2. The CDR3 sequence is 15 residues long. The J segment lost 5 bases and the V segment lost 0 bases, leaving 7 bases of the junction unmatched. Germline lookup yields CDR1 MGHDK and CDR2 SYGVNS. This CDR3 reads CASSEYWGGSDEQYF. The CDR3 nucleotides read TGTGCCAGCAGTGAATACTGGGGGGGTTCGGACGAGCAGTACTTC.

V is TRBV2 and J is TRBJ1-1, with D possibly being TRBD1 (6 bases). V was pared by 3 bases and J by 5 bases, with 13 bases between. The germline V gene has CDR1 SNHLY and CDR2 FYNNEI. The CDR3 sequence is 14 residues long. Here the CDR3 reads CASSERDNFTEAFF. CDR3 sequence (DNA): TGTGCCAGCAGTGAGAGGGACAATTTTACTGAAGCTTTCTTT. The full variable domain, in which reference TRBV2 and TRBJ1-1 provide the parts outside the CDR3, is EPEVTQTPSHQVTQMGQEVILRCVPISNHLYFYWYRQILGQKVEFLVSFYNNEISEKSEIFDDQFSVERPDGSNFTLKIRSTKLEDSAMYFCASSERDNFTEAFFGQGTRLTVV.

This clone has just one count. The rearrangement joins TRBV14 to TRBJ2-7, with 9 nucleotides matching TRBD1. Germline assignment: CDR1 SGHDN and CDR2 FVKESK. With V trimmed by 4 bases and J by 3 bases, 4 bases remained unmatched. The CDR3 runs 14 residues. This CDR3 is CASSPMDRGYEQYF. CDR3 bases: TGTGCCAGCAGCCCCATGGACAGGGGCTACGAGCAGTACTTC.

The chain carries TRBV25-1 and TRBJ2-7; perhaps TRBD1 as D (6 bases). CDR3 length equals 16 residues. CDR1 and CDR2 from the germline V gene are MGHDK and SYGVNS. V lost 6 bases to trimming and J lost 2 bases, with 20 bases between them. The CDR3 spells CASSFITGNLTYEQYF. As DNA, the CDR3 is TGTGCCAGCAGCTTTATTACAGGGAACCTCACCTACGAGCAGTACTTC.

The V and J genes are TRBV7-6 and TRBJ2-2; the D gene is possibly TRBD2 (7 bases). The germline V and J ends were trimmed by 8 bases and 6 bases, with 19 bases remaining between them. Germline V lookup: CDR1 SGHVS, CDR2 FNYEAQ. The CDR3 covers 15 residues. DNA for the CDR3: TGTGCCAGCGATAGGGGGGGAGGGCCTCCCGGGGAGCTGTTTTTT. It yields the protein CASDRGGGPPGELFF.

This clone was seen only once. The chain uses TRBV7-8 and TRBJ2-1, with 7 bases identical to TRBD2. The germline CDR1 and CDR2 sequences are SGHVS and FQNEAQ. After removal of 2 bases from V and 8 bases from J, the junction contained 12 bases not matched to a gene. The CDR3 runs 16 residues. CDR3 nucleotides: TGTGCCAGCAGCTTAATCGCCGCGGGAGATCGCGATGAGCAGTTCTTC. Translated, it gives CASSLIAAGDRDEQFF.

The chain uses TRBV30 and TRBJ2-7; possible D gene TRBD2, 5 bases. The CDR3 has 13 residues. Germline-derived CDR1 and CDR2 are GTSNPN and SVGIG (reference sequence). The ends were cut back, 0 bases at V and 5 bases at J, with 11 bases in the middle. CDR3 in amino acids: CAWSVGGRHEQYF. In DNA, the CDR3 is TGTGCCTGGAGTGTAGGCGGGCGCCACGAGCAGTACTTC.

The J gene is TRBJ2-5, the V gene TRBV4-1, with D maybe TRBD1 (6 bases). Trimming removed 3 bases from V and 7 bases from J, with 12 bases in between. This CDR3 is 13 amino acids long. CDR1 is MGHRA and CDR2 is YSYEKL in the germline V gene. CDR3 sequence reads: CASSQDSSWTQYF. The CDR3 DNA reads TGCGCCAGCAGCCAGGACAGTTCATGGACCCAGTACTTC.

The V gene is TRBV9, the J gene TRBJ2-7, with 11 bases matching TRBD2. This CDR3 region has 15 residues. With V trimmed by 4 bases and J by 1 base, 4 bases remained unmatched. Germline CDR1 SGDLS, CDR2 YYNGEE. CDR3 amino acids: CASSLGLAASYEQYF. The CDR3 coding sequence is TGTGCCAGCAGCTTGGGACTAGCGGCGTCCTACGAGCAGTACTTC. The full variable domain, with the rest looked up from reference TRBV9 and TRBJ2-7, is DSGVTQTPKHLITATGQRVTLRCSPRSGDLSVYWYQQSLDQGLQFLIQYYNGEERAKGNILERFSAQQFPDLHSELNLSSLELGDSALYFCASSLGLAASYEQYFGPGTRLTVT.